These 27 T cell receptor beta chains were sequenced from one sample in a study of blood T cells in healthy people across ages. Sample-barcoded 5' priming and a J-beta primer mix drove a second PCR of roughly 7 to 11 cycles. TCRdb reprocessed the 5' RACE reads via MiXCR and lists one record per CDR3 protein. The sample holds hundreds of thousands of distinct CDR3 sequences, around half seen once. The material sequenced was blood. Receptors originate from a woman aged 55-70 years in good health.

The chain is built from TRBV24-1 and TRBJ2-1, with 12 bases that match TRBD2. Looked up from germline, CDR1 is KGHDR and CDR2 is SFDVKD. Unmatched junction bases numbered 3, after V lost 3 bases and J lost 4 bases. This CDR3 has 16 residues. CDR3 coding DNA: TGTGCCACCAGTGATAGGACTAGCGGGACGTACAATGAGCAGTTCTTC. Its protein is CATSDRTSGTYNEQFF.

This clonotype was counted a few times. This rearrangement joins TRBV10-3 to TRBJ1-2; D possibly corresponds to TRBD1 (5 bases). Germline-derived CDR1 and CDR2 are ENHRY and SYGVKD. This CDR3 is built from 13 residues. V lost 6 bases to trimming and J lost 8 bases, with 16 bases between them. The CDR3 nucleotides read TGTGCCATCAGGGACGACAGTATGGGCGGCTACACCTTC. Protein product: CAIRDDSMGGYTF.

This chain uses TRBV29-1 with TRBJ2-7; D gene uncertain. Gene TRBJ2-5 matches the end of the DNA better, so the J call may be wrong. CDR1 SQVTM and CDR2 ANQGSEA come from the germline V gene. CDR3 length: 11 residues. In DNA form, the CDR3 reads TGCAGCGTTACTATACAAGAGACCCAGTACTTC. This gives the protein CSVTIQETQYF.

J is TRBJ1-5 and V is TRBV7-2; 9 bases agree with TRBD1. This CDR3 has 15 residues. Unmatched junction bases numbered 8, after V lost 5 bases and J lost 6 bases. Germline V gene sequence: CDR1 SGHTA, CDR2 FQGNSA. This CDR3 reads CASSDWDRVGQPQHF. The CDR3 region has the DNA TGTGCCAGCAGCGACTGGGACAGGGTAGGTCAGCCCCAGCATTTT.

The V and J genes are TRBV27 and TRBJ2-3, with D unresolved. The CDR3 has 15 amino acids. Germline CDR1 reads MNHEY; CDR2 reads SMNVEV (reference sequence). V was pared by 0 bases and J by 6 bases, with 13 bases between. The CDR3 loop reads CASSLSILIGDTQYF. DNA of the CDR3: TGTGCCAGCAGTTTATCGATCCTAATAGGGGATACGCAGTATTTT.

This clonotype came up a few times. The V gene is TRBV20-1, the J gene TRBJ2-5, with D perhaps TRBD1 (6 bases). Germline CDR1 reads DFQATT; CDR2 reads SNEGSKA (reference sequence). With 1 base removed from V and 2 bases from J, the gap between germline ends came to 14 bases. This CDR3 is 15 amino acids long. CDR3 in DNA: TGCAGTGCTAGAGGTAGGACAGAACCTCAAGAGACCCAGTACTTC. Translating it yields CSARGRTEPQETQYF.

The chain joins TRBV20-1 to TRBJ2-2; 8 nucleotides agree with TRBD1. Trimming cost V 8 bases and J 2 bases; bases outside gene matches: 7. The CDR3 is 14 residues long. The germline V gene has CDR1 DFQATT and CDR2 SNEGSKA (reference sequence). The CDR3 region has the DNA TGCAGTACTGTGGACAGGGTTAACACCGGGGAGCTGTTTTTT. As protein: CSTVDRVNTGELFF.

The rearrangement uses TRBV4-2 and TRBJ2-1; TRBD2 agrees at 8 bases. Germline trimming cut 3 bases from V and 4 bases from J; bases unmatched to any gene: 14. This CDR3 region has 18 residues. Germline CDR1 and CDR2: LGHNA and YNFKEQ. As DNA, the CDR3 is TGTGCCAGCAGCCAGGATACCGCCGTAGCGGGACGGTACAATGAGCAGTTCTTC. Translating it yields CASSQDTAVAGRYNEQFF.

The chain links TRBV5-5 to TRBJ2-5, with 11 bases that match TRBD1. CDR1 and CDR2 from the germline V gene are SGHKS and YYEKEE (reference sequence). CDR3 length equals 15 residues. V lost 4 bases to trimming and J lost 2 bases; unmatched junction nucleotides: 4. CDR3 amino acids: CASSRGQGGQETQYF. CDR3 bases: TGTGCCAGCAGCCGGGGACAGGGGGGACAAGAGACCCAGTACTTC.

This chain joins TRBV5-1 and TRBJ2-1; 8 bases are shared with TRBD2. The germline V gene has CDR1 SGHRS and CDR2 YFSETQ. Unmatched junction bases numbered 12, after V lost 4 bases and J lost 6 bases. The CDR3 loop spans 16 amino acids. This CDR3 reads CASSRAGTSSSNEQFF. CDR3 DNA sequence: TGCGCCAGCAGCCGCGCCGGGACTAGTTCATCCAATGAGCAGTTCTTC.

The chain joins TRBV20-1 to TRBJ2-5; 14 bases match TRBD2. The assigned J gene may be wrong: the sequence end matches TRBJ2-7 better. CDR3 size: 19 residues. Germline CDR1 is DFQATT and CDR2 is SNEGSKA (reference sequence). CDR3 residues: CSAGRGGLAGVHSPYEQYF. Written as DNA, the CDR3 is TGCAGTGCTGGCCGGGGGGGACTAGCGGGAGTTCATTCACCCTACGAGCAGTACTTC.

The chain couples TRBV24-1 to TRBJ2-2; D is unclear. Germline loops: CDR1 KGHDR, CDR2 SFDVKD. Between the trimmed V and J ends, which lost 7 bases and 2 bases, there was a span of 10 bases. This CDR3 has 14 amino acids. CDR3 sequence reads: CATRDGPNTGELFF. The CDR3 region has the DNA TGTGCCACCAGGGACGGCCCAAACACCGGGGAGCTGTTTTTT.

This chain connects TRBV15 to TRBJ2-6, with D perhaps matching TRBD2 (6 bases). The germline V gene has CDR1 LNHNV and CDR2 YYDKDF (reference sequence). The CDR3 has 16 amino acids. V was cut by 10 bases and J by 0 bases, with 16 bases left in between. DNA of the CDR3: TGTGCCAGTGCGTCGGGGGTCGGCTCTGGGGCCAACGTCCTGACTTTC. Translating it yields CASASGVGSGANVLTF.

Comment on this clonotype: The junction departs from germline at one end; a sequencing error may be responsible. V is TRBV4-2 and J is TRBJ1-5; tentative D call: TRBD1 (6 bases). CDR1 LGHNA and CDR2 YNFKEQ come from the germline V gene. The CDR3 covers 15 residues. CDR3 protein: CASSQVGQSTQPQHF. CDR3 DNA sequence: TGTGCCAGCAGCCAAGTCGGACAGAGCACTCAGCCCCAGCATTTT.

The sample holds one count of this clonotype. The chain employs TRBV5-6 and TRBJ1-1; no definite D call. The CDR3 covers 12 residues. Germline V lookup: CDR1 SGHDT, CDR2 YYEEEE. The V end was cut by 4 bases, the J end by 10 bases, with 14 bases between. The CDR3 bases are TGTGCCAGCAGCCGCACCACCGAAAGAGCTTTCTTT. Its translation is CASSRTTERAFF.

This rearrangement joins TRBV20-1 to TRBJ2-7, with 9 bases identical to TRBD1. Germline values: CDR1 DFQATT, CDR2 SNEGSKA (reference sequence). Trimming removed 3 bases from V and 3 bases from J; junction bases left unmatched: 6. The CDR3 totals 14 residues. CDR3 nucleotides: TGCAGTGCTAGCCGGGACAGGGCCTTCTACGAGCAGTACTTC. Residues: CSASRDRAFYEQYF.

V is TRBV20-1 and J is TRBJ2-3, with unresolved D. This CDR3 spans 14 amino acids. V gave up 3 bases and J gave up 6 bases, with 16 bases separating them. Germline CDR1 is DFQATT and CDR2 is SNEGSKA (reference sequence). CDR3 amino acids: CSASYTPNTDTQYF. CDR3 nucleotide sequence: TGCAGTGCTAGTTATACCCCCAATACGGATACGCAGTATTTT.

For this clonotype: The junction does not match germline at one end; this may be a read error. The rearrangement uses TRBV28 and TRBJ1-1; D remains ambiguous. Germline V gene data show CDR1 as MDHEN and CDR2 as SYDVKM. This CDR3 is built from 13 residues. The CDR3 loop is CASRYSVNTEAFF. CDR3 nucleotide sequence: TGCGCCAGCAGATATTCAGTGAACACTGAAGCTTTCTTT.

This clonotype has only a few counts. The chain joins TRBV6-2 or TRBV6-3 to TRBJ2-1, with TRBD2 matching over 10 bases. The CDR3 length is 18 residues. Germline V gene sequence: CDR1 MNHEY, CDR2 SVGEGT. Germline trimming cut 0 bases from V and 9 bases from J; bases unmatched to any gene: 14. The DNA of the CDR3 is TGTGCCAGCAGTTACTCTTTATTAAAAAGCGGGAGGGCCATTGAGCAGTTCTTC. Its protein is CASSYSLLKSGRAIEQFF.

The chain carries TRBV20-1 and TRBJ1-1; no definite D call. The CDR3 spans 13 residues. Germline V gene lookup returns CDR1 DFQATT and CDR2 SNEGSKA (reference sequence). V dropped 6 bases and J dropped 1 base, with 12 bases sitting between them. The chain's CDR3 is CSAQASSNTEAFF. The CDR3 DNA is TGCAGTGCCCAGGCGTCCTCGAACACTGAAGCTTTCTTT.

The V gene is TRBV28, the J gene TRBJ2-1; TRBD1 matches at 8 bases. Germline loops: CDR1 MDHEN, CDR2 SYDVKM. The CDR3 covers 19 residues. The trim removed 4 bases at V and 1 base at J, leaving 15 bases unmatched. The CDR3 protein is CASSSNFRQGQFSYNEQFF. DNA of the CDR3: TGTGCCAGCAGTTCGAATTTCCGACAGGGGCAATTTTCCTACAATGAGCAGTTCTTC.

CDR3 DNA: TGTGCCAGTCGAGGTCCCGGCACAGATACGCAGTATTTT. Protein sequence: CASRGPGTDTQYF. The V call is TRBV6-5, the J call TRBJ2-3; no definite D call. Germline V gene data show CDR1 as MNHEY and CDR2 as SVGAGI. Deletions cut 9 bases from V and 1 base from J, with 11 bases between. The CDR3 is 13 residues long.

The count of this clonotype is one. The CDR3 protein is CASSFGPRGLGTEAFF. The DNA for the CDR3 is TGTGCCAGCAGCTTTGGTCCAAGGGGGCTGGGCACTGAAGCTTTCTTT. This rearrangement joins TRBV7-9 to TRBJ1-1; 7 nucleotides agree with TRBD1. V lost 3 bases and J lost 4; bases outside the gene matches: 11. The CDR3 spans 16 residues. Germline values: CDR1 SEHNR, CDR2 FQNEAQ (reference sequence). The variable domain in full, completed from reference TRBV7-9 and TRBJ1-1, reads DTGVSQNPRHKITKRGQNVTFRCDPISEHNRLYWYRQTLGQGPEFLTYFQNEAQLEKSRLLSDRFSAERPKGSFSTLEIQRTEQGDSAMYLCASSFGPRGLGTEAFFGQGTRLTVV.

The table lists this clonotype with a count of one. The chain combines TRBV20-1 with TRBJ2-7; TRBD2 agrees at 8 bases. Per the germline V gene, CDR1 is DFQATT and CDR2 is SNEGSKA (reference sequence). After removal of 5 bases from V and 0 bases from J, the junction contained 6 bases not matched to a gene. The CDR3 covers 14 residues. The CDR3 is CSAARGGGSYEQYF. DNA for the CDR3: TGCAGTGCTGCCCGGGGGGGGGGCTCCTACGAGCAGTACTTC.

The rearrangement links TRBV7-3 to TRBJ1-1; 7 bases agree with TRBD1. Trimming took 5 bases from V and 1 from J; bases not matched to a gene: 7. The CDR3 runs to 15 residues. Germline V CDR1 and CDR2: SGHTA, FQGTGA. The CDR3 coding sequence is TGTGCCAGCAGCACTACAGGGGAAAAGAACACTGAAGCTTTCTTT. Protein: CASSTTGEKNTEAFF.

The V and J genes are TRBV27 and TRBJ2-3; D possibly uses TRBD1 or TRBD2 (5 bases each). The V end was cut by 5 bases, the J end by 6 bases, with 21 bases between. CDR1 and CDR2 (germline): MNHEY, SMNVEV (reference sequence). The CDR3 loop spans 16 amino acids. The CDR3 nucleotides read TGTGCCAGCAGTCCAGGCCCCGGGACGGTAGGGGATACGCAGTATTTT. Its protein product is CASSPGPGTVGDTQYF.

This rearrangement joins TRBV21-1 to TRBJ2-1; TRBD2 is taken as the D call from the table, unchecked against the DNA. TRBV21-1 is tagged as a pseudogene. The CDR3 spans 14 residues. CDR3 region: CASSESGTHNEQFF. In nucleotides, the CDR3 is TGTGCCAGCAGCGAATCCGGGACTCACAATGAGCAGTTCTTC.